There are a few counts of the clone carrying this TCR beta chain. Germline CDR1 reads KGHSH; CDR2 reads LQKENI. The CDR3 consists of 15 residues. Trimming left V 6 bases short and J 0 bases short, with 11 bases between. Each CDR3 protein gets one entry after TCRdb re-called the 5' RACE reads with MiXCR. Here the sample spans about 110,000 distinct CDR3 sequences, 11% being singletons. This sample was included in a study of early T cells in non-severe SARS-CoV-2 infection. The gene calls are TRBV18 and TRBJ2-2, with D possibly being TRBD1 (5 bases). This clonotype was sampled from an adult who was a healthcare worker with PCR-confirmed SARS-CoV-2 infection or an uninfected control (not recorded which). Sequenced input: whole blood. The CDR3 protein is CASSYRPPNTGELFF. The CDR3 DNA follows: TGTGCCAGCTCGTACAGGCCCCCGAACACCGGGGAGCTGTTTTTT.